This T cell receptor (beta chain) was captured in a study of control samples from healthy donors and cancer patients. TCRdb's table, derived via immunoSEQ multiplex PCR, lists solely in-frame clones and lacks some. The sample consists of roughly 14,000 clones, roughly 80% of them appearing once. The sample consisted of formalin-fixed, paraffin-embedded tissue. The TCR was taken from a female donor with lung cancer.

Written as DNA, the CDR3 is TGTGCCAGCAACTCGGGACAGGGGGCGTGGGAGACCCAGTACTTC. Translation: CASNSGQGAWETQYF. The chain employs TRBV5-8 and TRBJ2-5; 12 bases match TRBD1. CDR3 length: 15 residues. V shed 6 bases and J 5 bases; nucleotides not matched to a gene: 8. CDR1 is SGHTS and CDR2 is YDEGEE in the germline V gene. Together with reference TRBV5-8 and TRBJ2-5, the CDR3 gives the full variable domain: EAGVTQSPTHLIKTRGQQATLRCSPISGHTSVYWYQQALGLGLQFLLWYDEGEERNRGNFPPRFSGRQFPNYSSELNVNALELEDSALYLCASNSGQGAWETQYFGPGTRLLVL.